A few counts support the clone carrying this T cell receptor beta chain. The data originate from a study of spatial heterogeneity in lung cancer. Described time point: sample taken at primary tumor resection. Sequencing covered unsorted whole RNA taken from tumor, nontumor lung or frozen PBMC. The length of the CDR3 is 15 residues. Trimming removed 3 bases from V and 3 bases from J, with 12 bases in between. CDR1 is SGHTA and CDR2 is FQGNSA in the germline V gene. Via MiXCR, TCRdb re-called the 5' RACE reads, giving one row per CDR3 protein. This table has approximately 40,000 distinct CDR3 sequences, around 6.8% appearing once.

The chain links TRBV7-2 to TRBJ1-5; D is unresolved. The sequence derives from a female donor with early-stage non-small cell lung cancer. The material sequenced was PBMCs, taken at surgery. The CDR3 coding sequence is TGTGCCAGCAGCTTCCAAAAGGGAGCCAATCAGCCCCAGCATTTT. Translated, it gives CASSFQKGANQPQHF.